This TCR beta chain was captured by sequencing in a study of blood T cell repertoires in COVID-19. Across the study: Italy, Spain and the United States were the sources of the convalescent and acute COVID-19 samples. From T cells, B-cell-depleted T cells, or PBMCs came the material, which was cDNA or gDNA.

Per the original data handling: The assay estimated nucleated cells by amplifying reference gene primers. TCRdb keeps only in-frame clones here, not all; method: immunoSEQ multiplex PCR. Clonal size and the V and J genes are those of that table, whereas D and trimming came from the DNA. The table records under 300,000 clones, roughly nine tenths of them present only once. Germline lookup yields CDR1 SGHNT and CDR2 YENEEA. This CDR3 is built from 16 residues. With 5 bases clipped from V and 0 bases from J, the junction kept 9 bases outside the gene matches. The clonotype was recovered from a man aged 60 to 75 with acute or convalescent COVID-19. The chain joins TRBV11-3 to TRBJ2-5, with 7 positions matching TRBD1. Sequencing was done on a sample of peripheral blood. CDR3 sequence (DNA): TGTGCCAGCAGCCGAGCCCGACAGGGAGACCAAGAGACCCAGTACTTC. It translates to CASSRARQGDQETQYF.